These 32 T cell receptor beta chains were sequenced from one sample in a study of response to subunit inactivated influenza vaccine. MiXCR, run by TCRdb on the RT-PCR reads, gives a single entry per CDR3 protein. The profile shows more than 250,000 distinct CDR3 sequences, about a fifth of them singletons. Material: PBMCs from blood, obtained less than 22 months after vaccination. The receptor set was obtained from a man aged 45 to 70 who received an inactivated influenza vaccine.

V is TRBV20-1 and J is TRBJ2-3, with a tentative D call TRBD2 (5 bases). The CDR3 has 18 residues. V was trimmed by 0 bases and J by 4 bases, leaving 23 bases between them. CDR1 is DFQATT and CDR2 is SNEGSKA in the germline V gene (reference sequence). CDR3 sequence (DNA): TGCAGTGCTAGAGATCCCCTCCAGGACTTCCTGTGGGCAGATACGCAGTATTTT. Encoded protein: CSARDPLQDFLWADTQYF.

The rearrangement uses TRBV18 and TRBJ1-1; 10 bases match TRBD1. The V and J ends lost 2 bases and 6 bases, in that order; junction bases with no gene match: 6. Germline V CDR1 and CDR2: KGHSH, LQKENI. The CDR3 runs 15 residues. This CDR3 reads CASSPGTGVGAEAFF. The CDR3 DNA is TGTGCCAGCTCACCAGGGACAGGGGTTGGAGCTGAAGCTTTCTTT. The whole variable domain, remainder taken from reference TRBV18 and TRBJ1-1, is NAGVMQNPRHLVRRRGQEARLRCSPMKGHSHVYWYRQLPEEGLKFMVYLQKENIIDESGMPKERFSAEFPKEGPSILRIQQVVRGDSAAYFCASSPGTGVGAEAFFGQGTRLTVV.

In its sample, this clonotype was seen a few times. J is TRBJ2-1 and V is TRBV3-1; 7 positions agree with TRBD1. V was pared by 1 base and J by 14 bases, with 8 bases of the junction left unmatched. CDR1 LGHDT and CDR2 YNNKEL come from the germline V gene (reference sequence). The CDR3 length is 13 residues. The CDR3 nucleotides are TGTGCCAGCAGCCAAGTGTCGGGACAGATAGAGTTCTTC. Its protein product is CASSQVSGQIEFF.

This clonotype was recorded only once. V gene TRBV5-1 combines with J gene TRBJ2-7; D unresolved. The V and J ends lost 0 bases and 3 bases respectively, with 10 bases between them. The CDR3 totals 14 residues. CDR1 is SGHRS and CDR2 is YFSETQ in the germline V gene. The CDR3 nucleotides read TGCGCCAGCAGCTTGGAGGACGGATTCTACGAGCAGTACTTC. Protein: CASSLEDGFYEQYF.

This clonotype occurred many times. The rearrangement joins TRBV29-1 to TRBJ1-3; D call uncertain. The CDR3 contains 14 residues. Germline loops: CDR1 SQVTM, CDR2 ANQGSEA. V shed 3 bases and J shed 0 bases, with 9 bases lying between them. The DNA of the CDR3 is TGCAGCGTTGAGGCGGTTCTCTCTGGAAACACCATATATTTT. Amino acid sequence: CSVEAVLSGNTIYF. The full variable domain, completed using reference TRBV29-1 and TRBJ1-3, is SAVISQKPSRDICQRGTSLTIQCQVDSQVTMMFWYRQQPGQSLTLIATANQGSEATYESGFVIDKFPISRPNLTFSTLTVSNMSPEDSSIYLCSVEAVLSGNTIYFGEGSWLTVV.

This clonotype has more than one count but fewer than ten. This chain joins TRBV3-1 and TRBJ1-5; D remains ambiguous. The germline CDR1 and CDR2 sequences are LGHDT and YNNKEL (reference sequence). The CDR3 is made up of 14 amino acids. V was pared by 1 base and J by 5 bases, with 9 bases between. The CDR3 coding sequence is TGTGCCAGCAGCCAAGGACAATCCCATCAGCCCCAGCATTTT. It yields the protein CASSQGQSHQPQHF.

V and J are TRBV18 and TRBJ1-1; D gene unclear. Trimming removed 3 bases from V and 0 bases from J, with 8 bases in between. The CDR3 consists of 14 residues. Germline CDR1 is KGHSH and CDR2 is LQKENI. CDR3 in DNA: TGTGCCAGCTCACCGCTAGACATGAACACTGAAGCTTTCTTT. Amino acids: CASSPLDMNTEAFF.

Many counts were recorded for this clonotype. The V call is TRBV5-1, the J call TRBJ2-1; 15 positions match TRBD2. V lost 3 bases to trimming and J lost 4 bases; unmatched junction nucleotides: 5. Germline V gene data show CDR1 as SGHRS and CDR2 as YFSETQ. This CDR3 spans 17 amino acids. The DNA of the CDR3 is TGCGCCAGCAGCTCGCCGGGACTAGCGGGAGGATACAATGAGCAGTTCTTC. It encodes CASSSPGLAGGYNEQFF.

The V and J genes are TRBV5-1 and TRBJ2-3, with D possibly being TRBD1 (6 bases). Germline V gene data show CDR1 as SGHRS and CDR2 as YFSETQ. The CDR3 covers 13 residues. V was pared by 3 bases and J by 4 bases, with 9 bases between. The CDR3: CASSSQGPDTQYF. The CDR3 coding sequence is TGCGCCAGCAGCTCACAGGGCCCAGATACGCAGTATTTT.

The chain joins TRBV12-3 or TRBV12-4 to TRBJ2-5, with 11 positions matching TRBD2. The CDR3 loop spans 14 amino acids. V gave up 6 bases and J gave up 5 bases; unmatched junction bases: 5. CDR3: CASSYSGRGETQYF. The CDR3 nucleotides read TGTGCCAGCAGCTATAGCGGGAGGGGGGAGACCCAGTACTTC.

The rearrangement joins TRBV12-3 or TRBV12-4 to TRBJ2-7; D gene ambiguous. This CDR3 comprises 12 residues. Trimming took off 3 bases at V and 4 bases at J, with 7 bases between the two ends. The CDR3 bases are TGTGCCAGCAGTTTCTGGGCTTACGAGCAGTACTTC. Translated: CASSFWAYEQYF.

The V gene is TRBV7-9, the J gene TRBJ2-3; 10 bases line up with TRBD1. Germline V gene data show CDR1 as SEHNR and CDR2 as FQNEAQ (reference sequence). CDR3 length: 17 amino acids. J lost 2 bases, V lost 5 bases, and 10 bases had no gene match. The CDR3 reads CASSDLGTGVVTDTQYF. DNA for the CDR3: TGTGCCAGCAGCGACCTCGGGACAGGGGTCGTCACAGATACGCAGTATTTT.

In its sample, this clonotype was seen many times. The chain has TRBV7-2 and TRBJ2-1, with 9 bases identical to TRBD2. V trimming: 9 bases; J trimming: 8 bases; junction bases outside the gene matches: 5. The germline V gene encodes CDR1 SGHTA and CDR2 FQGNSA. This CDR3 region has 12 residues. CDR3 sequence (DNA): TGTGCCAGGCGGGAGGGGGAGGATGAGCAGTTCTTC. The encoded protein is CARREGEDEQFF.

The chain links TRBV30 to TRBJ2-3; tentatively, D is TRBD2 (5 bases). CDR3 length: 15 residues. V was trimmed by 2 bases and J by 5 bases, leaving 17 bases between them. CDR1 and CDR2 (germline): GTSNPN, SVGIG (reference sequence). As DNA, the CDR3 is TGTGCCTGGAGTAATAAGGAGGATGTCAGAGATACGCAGTATTTT. This gives the protein CAWSNKEDVRDTQYF. Variable domain in full (rest from reference TRBV30 and TRBJ2-3): SQTIHQWPATLVQPVGSPLSLECTVEGTSNPNLYWYRQAAGRGLQLLFYSVGIGQISSEVPQNLSASRPQDRQFILSSKKLLLSDSGFYLCAWSNKEDVRDTQYFGPGTRLTVL.

This chain uses TRBV5-6 with TRBJ1-1, with D possibly being TRBD1 (5 bases). The CDR3 has 13 amino acids. Trimming cost V 4 bases and J 6 bases, with 13 bases left between them. Germline lookup yields CDR1 SGHDT and CDR2 YYEEEE. The CDR3, as DNA: TGTGCCAGCAGCCGTGCAGGGATCGCTGAAGCTTTCTTT. Translating it yields CASSRAGIAEAFF.

The chain is built from TRBV5-1 and TRBJ2-5; no clear D. CDR3 size: 13 residues. Germline values: CDR1 SGHRS, CDR2 YFSETQ. Trimming took 5 bases from V and 2 from J, leaving 10 bases between them. CDR3 loop: CASSWASQETQYF. The CDR3 nucleotides are TGCGCCAGCAGTTGGGCCAGTCAAGAGACCCAGTACTTC.

This sequence joins TRBV7-9 and TRBJ2-1; TRBD2 matches 10 bases. V lost 4 bases, J lost 3 bases, and 3 bases stayed unmatched. The V gene's germline CDR1 is SEHNR and CDR2 FQNEAQ (reference sequence). The CDR3 length is 15 residues. CDR3 region: CASSSAGGYYNEQFF. In DNA form, the CDR3 reads TGTGCCAGCAGCTCAGCGGGAGGGTACTACAATGAGCAGTTCTTC.

V gene TRBV20-1 combines with J gene TRBJ1-4; TRBD1 aligns across 7 bases. The CDR3 sequence is 15 residues long. The germline CDR1 and CDR2 sequences are DFQATT and SNEGSKA (reference sequence). V shed 1 base and J 5 bases; nucleotides not matched to a gene: 7. Here the CDR3 reads CSARAPGTENEKLFF. CDR3 nucleotide sequence: TGCAGTGCTAGAGCCCCCGGGACAGAAAATGAAAAACTGTTTTTT.

The V call is TRBV29-1, the J call TRBJ2-7; the match to TRBD1 covers 10 bases. CDR1 is SQVTM and CDR2 is ANQGSEA in the germline V gene. Trimming cost V 3 bases and J 7 bases; bases outside gene matches: 15. The CDR3 is 16 residues long. CDR3 residues: CSVEYPTGTGVGEQYF. The CDR3 nucleotides are TGCAGCGTTGAGTATCCGACCGGGACAGGGGTCGGGGAGCAGTACTTC.

V is TRBV6-1 and J is TRBJ2-3; the match to TRBD1 covers 8 bases. V shed 6 bases and J 0 bases; nucleotides not matched to a gene: 8. Per the germline V gene, CDR1 is MNHNS and CDR2 is SASEGT. The CDR3 has 16 amino acids. Written as DNA, the CDR3 is TGTGCCAGCAGGAAGGACAGGGCCTTTAGCACAGATACGCAGTATTTT. It is translated as CASRKDRAFSTDTQYF.

This clonotype was seen only a few times. Here the CDR3 reads CASSHRVYGYTF. CDR3 coding DNA: TGCGCCAGCAGCCACAGGGTCTATGGCTACACCTTC. V usage is TRBV4-1 and J usage is TRBJ1-2; D is possibly TRBD1 (5 bases). The CDR3 has 12 residues. The germline gives CDR1 MGHRA, CDR2 YSYEKL. Trimming removed 3 bases from V and 4 bases from J, with 6 bases in between.

This clonotype occurred a few times. This chain connects TRBV28 to TRBJ1-5; no reliable D call. From germline, CDR1 is MDHEN and CDR2 SYDVKM. Trimming cost V 6 bases and J 2 bases, with 17 bases left between them. This CDR3 spans 16 amino acids. In DNA form, the CDR3 reads TGTGCCAGCAGAAACCCGACCTCCTTGGGCAATCAGCCCCAGCATTTT. Translated, it gives CASRNPTSLGNQPQHF.

The chain uses TRBV14 and TRBJ1-3; a weak D match, TRBD1 (5 bases). CDR1 and CDR2 (germline): SGHDN, FVKESK. The CDR3 extends over 16 amino acids. V gave up 0 bases and J gave up 3 bases, with 12 bases separating them. CDR3 region: CASSQDMGLLGNTIYF. CDR3 bases: TGTGCCAGCAGCCAAGATATGGGACTGCTTGGAAACACCATATATTTT.

The chain links TRBV20-1 to TRBJ1-2, with 7 bases aligning to TRBD1. CDR3 size: 14 residues. Germline V gene sequence: CDR1 DFQATT, CDR2 SNEGSKA (reference sequence). V lost 3 bases, J lost 0 bases, and 4 bases stayed unmatched. Here the CDR3 DNA reads TGCAGTGCTAGTCAGGGGGTAGCTAACTATGGCTACACCTTC. It translates to CSASQGVANYGYTF.

This chain links TRBV29-1 with TRBJ2-7; perhaps TRBD1 as D (5 bases). Germline lookup yields CDR1 SQVTM and CDR2 ANQGSEA. The CDR3 sequence is 13 residues long. V was trimmed by 4 bases and J by 4 bases, leaving 14 bases between them. The DNA of the CDR3 is TGCAGCGTTGGGGGCAGGGCTAGGTACGAGCAGTACTTC. Protein sequence: CSVGGRARYEQYF.

The chain is built from TRBV5-6 and TRBJ2-1, with D tentatively TRBD2 (6 bases). Germline V CDR1 and CDR2: SGHDT, YYEEEE. The ends were cut back, 0 bases at V and 0 bases at J, with 16 bases in the middle. CDR3 length: 18 residues. The chain's CDR3 is CASSLAFRRGSSYNEQFF. Written as DNA, the CDR3 is TGTGCCAGCAGCTTGGCGTTCCGCCGGGGGAGCTCCTACAATGAGCAGTTCTTC.

The V gene is TRBV7-9, the J gene TRBJ2-4, with 7 bases aligning to TRBD2. This CDR3 region has 15 residues. Germline V CDR1 and CDR2: SEHNR, FQNEAQ (reference sequence). J was trimmed by 6 bases and V by 0 bases; bases with no gene match: 5. The chain's CDR3 is CASSLAPGGRNIQYF. The CDR3 nucleotides are TGTGCCAGCAGCTTAGCGCCCGGGGGGAGAAACATTCAGTACTTC.

V gene TRBV18 combines with J gene TRBJ2-5; perhaps TRBD2 as D (6 bases). This CDR3 spans 14 amino acids. The germline V gene encodes CDR1 KGHSH and CDR2 LQKENI. Trimming took 0 bases from V and 5 from J, leaving 10 bases between them. The CDR3 protein is CASSPPEEGETQYF. The CDR3 coding sequence is TGTGCCAGCTCACCACCGGAGGAGGGGGAGACCCAGTACTTC. Variable domain in full (rest from reference TRBV18 and TRBJ2-5): NAGVMQNPRHLVRRRGQEARLRCSPMKGHSHVYWYRQLPEEGLKFMVYLQKENIIDESGMPKERFSAEFPKEGPSILRIQQVVRGDSAAYFCASSPPEEGETQYFGPGTRLLVL.

V and J are TRBV12-3 or TRBV12-4 and TRBJ2-1; 10 bases line up with TRBD2. The CDR3 length is 15 residues. The trim removed 3 bases at V and 4 bases at J, leaving 3 bases unmatched. The CDR3 DNA reads as TGTGCCAGCAGTTTCAGCGGGAGGGGGTACAATGAGCAGTTCTTC. This sequence encodes CASSFSGRGYNEQFF.

This clonotype has just a few counts. The chain is built from TRBV25-1 and TRBJ2-5, with no clear D. V lost 6 bases to trimming and J lost 1 base, with 15 bases between them. The CDR3 totals 15 residues. Germline V gene lookup returns CDR1 MGHDK and CDR2 SYGVNS. The CDR3 region has the DNA TGTGCCAGCAGCGACACCGCTAACATCCAAGAGACCCAGTACTTC. Translated, it gives CASSDTANIQETQYF. Combining the CDR3 with reference TRBV25-1 and TRBJ2-5 gives the whole variable domain EADIYQTPRYLVIGTGKKITLECSQTMGHDKMYWYQQDPGMELHLIHYSYGVNSTEKGDLSSESTVSRIRTEHFPLTLESARPSHTSQYLCASSDTANIQETQYFGPGTRLLVL.

This clonotype was found many times. Because the CDR3's place on the DNA is in doubt, the DNA is left out and the CDR3 is given as listed by TCRdb. J is TRBJ1-2 and V is TRBV7-5; the table names TRBD1, a call not compared with the DNA. TRBV7-5 is a pseudogene. The CDR3 spans 19 residues, counting both ends. Here the CDR3 reads CISVPGMERLDSQWYGYTF.

This clonotype was recorded many times. The CDR3: CASNYGQGAQPQHF. The CDR3 DNA sequence: TGTGCCAGCAATTATGGACAGGGGGCACAGCCCCAGCATTTT. The V call is TRBV6-5, the J call TRBJ1-5, with 11 bases that match TRBD1. This CDR3 comprises 14 residues. Germline values: CDR1 MNHEY, CDR2 SVGAGI. J gave up 7 bases and V 7 bases, and 6 bases lay outside the gene matches.